A single sample gave rise to the 5 T cell receptor beta chains below, sequenced in a study of shared clonotypes between healthy human individuals. CD45RO negativity and positive selection for CCR7 defined naive CD8 cells, a population that excluded terminally differentiated effector memory CD45RA+ cells. Sequencing was performed with immunoSEQ multiplex PCR; in TCRdb, only in-frame clones are kept and a portion is missing. The table shows around 2,000,000 clones, with approximately 94% occurring only once. The sample taken for sequencing was naive CD8+ T cells from PBMCs. The origin of the receptors is a man younger than 35 in good health. Some clones in this sample may be carry-over from other donors' samples.

The rearrangement links TRBV4-1 to TRBJ1-2; D gene unclear. Trimming took 4 bases from V and 4 from J, leaving 16 bases between them. The CDR3 is 15 amino acids. Germline V CDR1 and CDR2: MGHRA, YSYEKL. CDR3 loop: CASSPLGKLSYGYTF. In DNA form, the CDR3 reads TGCGCCAGCAGCCCCCTGGGGAAACTTAGCTATGGCTACACCTTC.

J is TRBJ2-1 and V is TRBV2, with 9 bases identical to TRBD2. The CDR3 extends over 15 amino acids. Unmatched junction bases numbered 8, after V lost 7 bases and J lost 4 bases. Germline V lookup: CDR1 SNHLY, CDR2 FYNNEI. As DNA, the CDR3 is TGTGCCAGCACCATTAGCGGGAGTAGGTACAATGAGCAGTTCTTC. Translation: CASTISGSRYNEQFF.

The gene calls are TRBV27 and TRBJ1-2; D uncertain. This CDR3 spans 16 amino acids. Germline CDR1 reads MNHEY; CDR2 reads SMNVEV (reference sequence). The V and J ends lost 3 bases and 0 bases respectively, with 14 bases between them. The CDR3 protein is CASSFSFSASNYGYTF. The CDR3 DNA reads as TGTGCCAGCAGTTTCTCCTTCTCCGCTTCTAACTATGGCTACACCTTC.

The chain uses TRBV7-3 and TRBJ2-1; the match to TRBD2 covers 10 bases. CDR1 is SGHTA and CDR2 is FQGTGA in the germline V gene. Trimming cost V 2 bases and J 3 bases; bases outside gene matches: 1. The CDR3 totals 15 residues. The CDR3 nucleotides are TGTGCCAGCAGCTTACGACTAGCGGGCTACAATGAGCAGTTCTTC. This sequence encodes CASSLRLAGYNEQFF.

V is TRBV4-1 and J is TRBJ1-5, with D unclear. CDR1 is MGHRA and CDR2 is YSYEKL in the germline V gene. CDR3 length equals 13 residues. Between the trimmed V and J ends, which lost 1 base and 8 bases, there was a span of 9 bases. CDR3 nucleotide sequence: TGCGCCAGCAGCCAAGTTCGGTCGGAGCCCCAGCATTTT. Amino acid sequence: CASSQVRSEPQHF.